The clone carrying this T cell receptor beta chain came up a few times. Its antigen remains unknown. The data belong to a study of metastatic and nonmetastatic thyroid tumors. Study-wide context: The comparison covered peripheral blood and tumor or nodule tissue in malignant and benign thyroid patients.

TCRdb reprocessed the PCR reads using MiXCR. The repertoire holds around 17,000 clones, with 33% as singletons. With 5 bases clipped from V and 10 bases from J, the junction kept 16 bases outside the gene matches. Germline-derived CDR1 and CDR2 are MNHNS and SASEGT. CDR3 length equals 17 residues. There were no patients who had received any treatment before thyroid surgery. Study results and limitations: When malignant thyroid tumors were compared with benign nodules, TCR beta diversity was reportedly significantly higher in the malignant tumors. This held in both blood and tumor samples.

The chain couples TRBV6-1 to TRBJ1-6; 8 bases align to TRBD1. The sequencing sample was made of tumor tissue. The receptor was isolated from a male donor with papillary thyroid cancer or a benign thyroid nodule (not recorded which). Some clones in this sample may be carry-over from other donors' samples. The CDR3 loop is CASSTSTGQGSGSPLHF. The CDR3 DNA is TGTGCCAGCAGTACAAGCACTGGACAGGGAAGCGGGTCACCCCTCCACTTT.